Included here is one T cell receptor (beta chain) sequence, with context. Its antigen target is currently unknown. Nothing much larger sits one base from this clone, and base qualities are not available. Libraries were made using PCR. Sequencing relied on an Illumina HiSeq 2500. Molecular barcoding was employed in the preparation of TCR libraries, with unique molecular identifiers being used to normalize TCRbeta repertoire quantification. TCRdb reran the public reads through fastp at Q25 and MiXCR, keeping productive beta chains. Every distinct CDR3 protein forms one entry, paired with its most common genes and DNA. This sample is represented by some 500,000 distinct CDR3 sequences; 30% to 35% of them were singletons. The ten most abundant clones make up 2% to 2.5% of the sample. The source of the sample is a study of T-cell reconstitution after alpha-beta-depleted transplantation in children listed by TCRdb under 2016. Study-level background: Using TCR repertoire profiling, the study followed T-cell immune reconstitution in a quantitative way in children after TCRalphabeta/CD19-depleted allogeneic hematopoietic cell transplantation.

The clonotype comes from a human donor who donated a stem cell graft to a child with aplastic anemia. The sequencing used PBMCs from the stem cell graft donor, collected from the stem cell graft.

The CDR3 reads CASSLVRNEAFF. The nucleotide sequence reads TGTGCCAGCAGCTTGGTCAGAAATGAAGCTTTCTTT. Here the chain combines TRBV5-6 and TRBJ1-1; the D gene lacks a confident call. V lost 0 bases and J lost 7 bases; the stretch between them is 7 bases long. CDR1 SGHDT and CDR2 YYEEEE were looked up in the germline V gene. The CDR3 covers 12 residues, taking in both the cysteine and the phenylalanine. Of all the DNA, just the CDR3 is kept, 36 bases in frame from base 1. With all but the CDR3 taken from the reference TRBV5-6 and TRBJ1-1 genes, the full variable domain is: DAGVTQSPTHLIKTRGQQVTLRCSPKSGHDTVSWYQQALGQGPQFIFQYYEEEERQRGNFPDRFSGHQFPNYSSELNVNALLLGDSALYLCASSLVRNEAFFGQGTRLTVV.